A single sample gave rise to the 15 T cell receptor beta chains below, sequenced in a study of cytotoxic CD8 clonotypes in ibrutinib-treated CLL. Here immunoSEQ multiplex PCR was the method, and the copy in TCRdb shows in-frame clones only, minus some. This table has approximately 90,000 clones, 70% to 80% appearing once. The sequencing used PBMCs, collected after 24 months of ibrutinib treatment. These receptors were taken from a human donor with chronic lymphocytic leukemia.

The rearrangement uses TRBV7-6 and TRBJ1-1; TRBD1 is a possible D gene (5 bases). Germline CDR1 SGHVS, CDR2 FNYEAQ. The CDR3 spans 13 residues. V gave up 5 bases and J gave up 6 bases, with 13 bases separating them. The CDR3 DNA is TGTGCCAGCAGCAGAACTGGGGCCGCTGAAGCTTTCTTT. This gives the protein CASSRTGAAEAFF.

This rearrangement joins TRBV7-2 to TRBJ1-6; D uncertain. Looked up from germline, CDR1 is SGHTA and CDR2 is FQGNSA. The CDR3 is 11 residues long. With 8 bases removed from V and 7 bases from J, the gap between germline ends came to 6 bases. CDR3 in amino acids: CASRGNSPLHF. In DNA form, the CDR3 reads TGTGCCAGCCGGGGAAATTCACCCCTCCACTTT.

This clone has just a few counts. This chain connects TRBV27 to TRBJ1-1; D is ambiguous. Germline V lookup: CDR1 MNHEY, CDR2 SMNVEV (reference sequence). The CDR3 has 13 residues. Trimming took off 3 bases at V and 0 bases at J, with 5 bases between the two ends. DNA of the CDR3: TGTGCCAGCAGTTTTGGTTTGAACACTGAAGCTTTCTTT. Amino acids: CASSFGLNTEAFF.

This clone was recorded once. J is TRBJ2-7 and V is TRBV5-5; the match to TRBD2 covers 7 bases. J gave up 7 bases and V 2 bases, and 9 bases lay outside the gene matches. There are 14 residues in the CDR3. Germline V gene lookup returns CDR1 SGHKS and CDR2 YYEKEE (reference sequence). Written as DNA, the CDR3 is TGTGCCAGCAGCTTACAGACCCAGGGAGGGGAGCAGTACTTC. Protein: CASSLQTQGGEQYF.

This rearrangement joins TRBV19 to TRBJ2-7; perhaps TRBD2 as D (5 bases). V was pared by 6 bases and J by 6 bases, with 18 bases between. The length of the CDR3 is 14 residues. Germline CDR1 and CDR2: LNHDA and SQIVND (reference sequence). CDR3: CASSTSSPPREQYF. The CDR3 nucleotides are TGTGCCAGTAGCACTAGTTCCCCGCCTCGCGAGCAGTACTTC.

V usage is TRBV7-2 and J usage is TRBJ2-1; D is perhaps TRBD2 (6 bases). The V gene's germline CDR1 is SGHTA and CDR2 FQGNSA. This CDR3 spans 14 amino acids. The V gene lost 11 bases and the J gene lost 4 bases, with 18 bases spanning the gap. The CDR3 protein is CAGSTSQKYNEQFF. CDR3 nucleotides: TGTGCCGGGAGTACTAGCCAAAAATACAATGAGCAGTTCTTC.

V gene TRBV6-4 combines with J gene TRBJ2-3; the D gene is possibly TRBD2 (5 bases). The CDR3 length is 16 residues. In germline, CDR1 is MRHNA, CDR2 SNTAGT. Deletions cut 3 bases from V and 2 bases from J, with 15 bases between. Here the CDR3 DNA reads TGTGCCAGCAGTGATGCAAGGACCCGGGACACAGATACGCAGTATTTT. Translation gives CASSDARTRDTDTQYF.

This chain joins TRBV19 and TRBJ1-1; D is ambiguous. Germline values: CDR1 LNHDA, CDR2 SQIVND (reference sequence). The CDR3 covers 16 residues. Trimming left V 4 bases short and J 5 bases short, with 20 bases between. The CDR3 nucleotides are TGTGCCAGTAGTAAAACAAACTCCCTCTTTGGAACTGAAGCTTTCTTT. This translates into CASSKTNSLFGTEAFF.

The rearrangement links TRBV6-1 to TRBJ1-1; no reliable D call. There are 13 residues in the CDR3. Germline assignment: CDR1 MNHNS and CDR2 SASEGT. V lost 4 bases, J lost 5 bases, and 11 bases lay in between. The DNA of the CDR3 is TGTGCCAGCAGTGTGTGGACGGAAACTGAAGCTTTCTTT. Protein: CASSVWTETEAFF.

J is TRBJ2-3 and V is TRBV11-1, with 9 bases identical to TRBD1. Losses at the gene ends were 5 bases for V and 10 bases for J; bases not matched to a gene: 13. Germline CDR1 reads SGHAT; CDR2 reads FQDESV (reference sequence). The CDR3 spans 15 residues. CDR3 bases: TGTGCCAGCAGCGAACAGGGGGCCAAAAGAGACTCGCAGTATTTT. Protein sequence: CASSEQGAKRDSQYF.

On this clone itself: The CDR3 ends on some other residue instead of the conserved phenylalanine or tryptophan, so this is likely a read error. The chain carries TRBV18 and TRBJ1-4, with 8 bases that match TRBD1. Trimming at V came to 4 bases and at J to 6 bases, leaving 10 bases not matched to a gene. This CDR3 is built from 16 residues. Germline CDR1 KGHSH, CDR2 LQKENI. The CDR3 region is CASSLNRQGRDEKLFV. CDR3 coding DNA: TGTGCCAGCTCACTTAACCGACAGGGGCGGGATGAAAAACTGTTTGTT.

The chain is built from TRBV27 and TRBJ1-1, with 7 positions matching TRBD1. Per germline, CDR1 MNHEY and CDR2 SMNVEV (reference sequence). The CDR3 totals 15 residues. The trim removed 2 bases at V and 11 bases at J, leaving 14 bases unmatched. This CDR3 is CASSLTRQGGLGAFF. Written as DNA, the CDR3 is TGTGCCAGCAGTTTAACGAGACAGGGAGGGCTCGGGGCTTTCTTT.

This clone was found once. The gene calls are TRBV7-2 and TRBJ2-3; D ambiguous. From germline, CDR1 is SGHTA and CDR2 FQGNSA. CDR3 length: 12 residues. With 8 bases removed from V and 4 bases from J, the gap between germline ends came to 10 bases. CDR3: CASGLTPDTQYF. The CDR3 nucleotides read TGTGCCAGCGGGCTCACTCCAGATACGCAGTATTTT.

The chain joins TRBV6-5 to TRBJ2-2; 9 bases align to TRBD1. V lost 5 bases and J lost 7; bases outside the gene matches: 8. CDR1 is MNHEY, CDR2 SVGAGI, per germline. This CDR3 comprises 15 residues. Here the CDR3 reads CASSNRDRVIGELFF. CDR3 coding DNA: TGTGCCAGCAGTAACCGGGACAGGGTGATCGGGGAGCTGTTTTTT.

This sequence joins TRBV19 and TRBJ2-5, with TRBD1 matching 10 bases. This CDR3 has 17 amino acids. Germline CDR1 LNHDA, CDR2 SQIVND (reference sequence). Trimming removed 4 bases from V and 0 bases from J; junction bases left unmatched: 8. CDR3 residues: CASSRGTGETYQETQYF. CDR3 nucleotides: TGTGCCAGTAGTAGGGGGACAGGGGAGACGTACCAAGAGACCCAGTACTTC. The full variable domain, with the rest looked up from reference TRBV19 and TRBJ2-5, is DGGITQSPKYLFRKEGQNVTLSCEQNLNHDAMYWYRQDPGQGLRLIYYSQIVNDFQKGDIAEGYSVSREKKESFPLTVTSAQKNPTAFYLCASSRGTGETYQETQYFGPGTRLLVL.